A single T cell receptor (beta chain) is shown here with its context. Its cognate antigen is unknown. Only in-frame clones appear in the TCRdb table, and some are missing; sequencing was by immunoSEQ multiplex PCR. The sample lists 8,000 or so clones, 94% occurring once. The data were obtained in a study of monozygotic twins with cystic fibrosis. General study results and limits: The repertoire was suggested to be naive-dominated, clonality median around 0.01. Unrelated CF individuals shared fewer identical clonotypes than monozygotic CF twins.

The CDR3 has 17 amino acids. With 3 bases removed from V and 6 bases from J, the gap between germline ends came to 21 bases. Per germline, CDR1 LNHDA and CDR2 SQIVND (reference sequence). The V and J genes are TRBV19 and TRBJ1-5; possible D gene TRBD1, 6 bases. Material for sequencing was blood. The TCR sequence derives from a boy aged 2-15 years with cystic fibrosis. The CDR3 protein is CASSILALSGAAQPQHF. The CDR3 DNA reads TGTGCCAGTAGTATCCTGGCTCTTTCGGGGGCTGCTCAGCCCCAGCATTTT. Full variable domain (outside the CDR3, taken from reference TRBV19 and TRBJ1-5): DGGITQSPKYLFRKEGQNVTLSCEQNLNHDAMYWYRQDPGQGLRLIYYSQIVNDFQKGDIAEGYSVSREKKESFPLTVTSAQKNPTAFYLCASSILALSGAAQPQHFGDGTRLSIL.